Reported below is one T cell receptor (beta chain). Antigen specificity is unknown. Additional DNA sequences in this sample encode the identical CDR3. Germline lookup yields CDR1 KGHSH and CDR2 LQKENI. This CDR3 region has 16 residues. The junction had 1 base not matched to a gene; V was cut back by 0 bases and J by 2 bases. This sample stems from a study of T cell responses to AZD1222 COVID-19 vaccine. Study-wide results and caveats: A rise in Spike-specific TCR breadth and depth followed two AZD1222 doses. In a largely white British group with more females than males, clonal diversity was possibly underestimated.

Profiled with immunoSEQ multiplex PCR; TCRdb holds only in-frame clones, not every one. Among some 70,000 clones listed, 65% to 85% were seen once. The material was peripheral blood, obtained on day 0 of AZD1222 vaccination. The TCR comes from an adult in good health. This chain connects TRBV18 to TRBJ2-2, with TRBD1 identical over 9 bases. The CDR3 spells CASSPPTGGNTGELFF. The CDR3 DNA sequence: TGTGCCAGCTCACCACCCACAGGGGGCAACACCGGGGAGCTGTTTTTT.